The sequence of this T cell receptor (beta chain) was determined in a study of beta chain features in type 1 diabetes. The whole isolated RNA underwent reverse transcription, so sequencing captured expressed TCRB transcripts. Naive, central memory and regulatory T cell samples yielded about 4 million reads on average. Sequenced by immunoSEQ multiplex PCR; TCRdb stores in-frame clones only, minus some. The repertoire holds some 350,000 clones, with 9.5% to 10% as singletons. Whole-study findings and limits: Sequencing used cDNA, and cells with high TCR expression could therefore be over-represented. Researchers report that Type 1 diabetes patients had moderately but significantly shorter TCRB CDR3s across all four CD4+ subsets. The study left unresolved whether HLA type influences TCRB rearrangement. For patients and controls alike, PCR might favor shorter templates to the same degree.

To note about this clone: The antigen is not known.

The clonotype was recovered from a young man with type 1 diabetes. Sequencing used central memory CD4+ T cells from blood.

CDR3: CASSWGFNEQFF. The CDR3 coding sequence is TGTGCCAGCAGTTGGGGGTTTAATGAGCAGTTCTTC. J is TRBJ2-1 and V is TRBV28, with D perhaps matching TRBD1 or TRBD2 (5 bases each). V dropped 4 bases and J dropped 7 bases, with 8 bases sitting between them. The CDR3 length is 12 residues. CDR1 is MDHEN and CDR2 is SYDVKM in the germline V gene.